This T cell receptor (beta chain) was retrieved from a study of brain T cells in children with intractable seizures. The CDR3 runs 15 residues. Trimming took 6 bases from V and 2 from J, leaving 13 bases between them. Germline-derived CDR1 and CDR2 are LNHDA and SQIVND (reference sequence). Broader study findings: Absence of clones before surgery may stem from lower sequencing depth. Only CDR3 sequence similarity suggested viral specificity, without known HCMV serostatus.

At least one anti-epileptic drug was given before surgery. Libraries were prepared by immunoSEQ multiplex PCR; TCRdb keeps only in-frame clonotypes and omits some of them. The sample has about 80,000 clones; approximately 89% are singletons. On this clone: Its antigen is not known.

The material sequenced was peripheral blood, taken at surgery. The chain couples TRBV19 to TRBJ1-4, with D maybe TRBD1 (5 bases). The receptor was derived from a girl aged 2-10 years with Rasmussen encephalitis and intractable seizures. In nucleotides, the CDR3 is TGTGCCAGTAGCCGATGGGGGACGACTAATGAAAAACTGTTTTTT. It yields the protein CASSRWGTTNEKLFF.